Listed here is a single T cell receptor beta chain. The table came from immunoSEQ multiplex PCR; TCRdb's copy has only in-frame clones and leaves some out. The sample consists of 100,000 or so clones, approximately 96% of them appearing once. The data stem from a study of technical replicates of blood from several donors. This clonotype originated in a human donor in good health. The specimen was T cells isolated from PBMCs.

CDR3 in DNA: TGTGCCAGCAGTGTTGGGACAGGGAACACCGGGGAGCTGTTTTTT. It yields the protein CASSVGTGNTGELFF. The rearrangement uses TRBV6-1 and TRBJ2-2; TRBD1 agrees at 8 bases. In germline, CDR1 is MNHNS, CDR2 SASEGT. Trimming cost V 4 bases and J 1 base; bases outside gene matches: 2. The CDR3 covers 15 residues.